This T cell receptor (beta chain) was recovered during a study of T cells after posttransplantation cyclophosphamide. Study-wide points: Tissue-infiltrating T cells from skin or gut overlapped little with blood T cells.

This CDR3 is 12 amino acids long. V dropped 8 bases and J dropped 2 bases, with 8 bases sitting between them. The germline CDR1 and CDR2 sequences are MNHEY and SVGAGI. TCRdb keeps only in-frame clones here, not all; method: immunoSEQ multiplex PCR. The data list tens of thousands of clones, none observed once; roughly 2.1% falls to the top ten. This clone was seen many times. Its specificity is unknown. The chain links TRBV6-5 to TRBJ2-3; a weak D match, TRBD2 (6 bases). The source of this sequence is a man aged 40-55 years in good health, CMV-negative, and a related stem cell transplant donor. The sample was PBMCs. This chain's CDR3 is CASRDFTDTQYF. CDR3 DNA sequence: TGTGCCAGCCGGGACTTCACAGATACGCAGTATTTT.